The clone carrying this TCR beta chain was seen a handful of times. What it recognizes is unknown. Deletions cut 0 bases from V and 6 bases from J, with 15 bases between. Germline CDR1 LGHNA, CDR2 YNFKEQ. The CDR3 covers 15 residues. This specimen belongs to a study of vaccination effects on CD4 cells after COVID-19. Study-wide findings and caveats: The post-vaccine spike-reactive clones of convalescents showed a predominance of new vaccine-induced clones.

CD4+ T cells specific for antigen were expanded with viral peptide pools by the ViraFEST assay before sequencing. The authors isolated CD4+ T cells after roughly 10 days of culture. From March to December 2020, the person had a SARS-CoV-2 infection that was confirmed by PCR. With an HIV-1 Nef peptide pool, the negative control culture was set up. Replacing half the medium with IL-2 medium was done on days 3 and 7. TCRdb's table, derived via immunoSEQ multiplex PCR, lists solely in-frame clones and lacks some. In the table there are tens of thousands of clones, approximately 73% of which are singletons.

The receptor was isolated from a human donor who had a prior SARS-CoV-2 infection. The sample was CD4+ T cells from PBMCs cultured with HIV peptides, taken before COVID-19 vaccination. Subset here: HIV-1 Nef peptide pool negative control/reference culture. V is TRBV4-2 and J is TRBJ2-7; D is ambiguous. Here the CDR3 reads CASSQETPPGSEQYF. CDR3 sequence (DNA): TGTGCCAGCAGCCAAGAGACTCCTCCTGGGTCCGAGCAGTACTTC.